This is a list of T cell receptor beta chains from one sample in a study of human T cells and chemical hapten exposure. Via MiXCR, TCRdb re-called the RACE reads, giving one row per CDR3 protein. The table has around 300,000 distinct CDR3 sequences, approximately 5.8% seen once. The specimen comprised whole blood, sampled in connection with sensitization to the hapten diphenylcyclopropenone (DPC). Receptor source: a woman aged 18-29 years with alopecia areata. Some clones in this sample may be carry-over from other donors' samples. Each CDR3 is given with its conserved first and last residue. D genes are given only for firm matches. Size is stated for part of the rows, as once, few or many counts, or as a class when the clone is expanded.

CDR3 DNA	CDR3 protein	J gene	D gene	V gene	clone size
TGTGCCAGCAGACAAACTAGATACAATGAGCAGTTCTTC	CASRQTRYNEQFF	TRBJ2-1	.	TRBV6-5	many
TGCAGCGTCGGAGGGACCAGGAACACCGGGGAGCTGTTTTTT	CSVGGTRNTGELFF	TRBJ2-2	.	TRBV29-1	many
TGTGCCAGCAGTTTAGGCTCAGCGTTCAACTATGGCTACACCTTC	CASSLGSAFNYGYTF	TRBJ1-2	.	TRBV12-3/TRBV12-4	few
TGTGCCACCGGCAGGGAAGATACGCAGTATTTT	CATGREDTQYF	TRBJ2-3	.	TRBV9	few
TGTGCCAGTTGCGTGGGGGGGATCACCGGGGAGCTGTTTTTT	CASCVGGITGELFF	TRBJ2-2	TRBD2	TRBV7-8	.
TGCAGCGTTGAAAGGGGGGACAATCAGCCCCAGCATTTT	CSVERGDNQPQHF	TRBJ1-5	.	TRBV29-1	few
TGTGCCAGCACCGTCGACTCCTACGAGCAGTACTTC	CASTVDSYEQYF	TRBJ2-7	.	TRBV2	many
TGTGCCAGCAGTCCCCAGACCCCCTCACCCCTCCACTTT	CASSPQTPSPLHF	TRBJ1-6	.	TRBV6-5	.
TGTGCCATCAGTCAAGGGACCGTGGGGACTGAAGCTTTCTTT	CAISQGTVGTEAFF	TRBJ1-1	.	TRBV10-3	few
TGTGCCAGCAGTTTATCGGCGGCTAGCACAGATACGCAGTATTTT	CASSLSAASTDTQYF	TRBJ2-3	.	TRBV12-3/TRBV12-4	many
TGTGCCAGCAGCGCCCTGTGGGGGGCGCCTGGGGCCAACGTCCTGACTTTC	CASSALWGAPGANVLTF	TRBJ2-6	.	TRBV9	many
TGTGCCAGCAGCTTGAAGTCGGGGGTCGGGACAGATACGCAGTATTTT	CASSLKSGVGTDTQYF	TRBJ2-3	.	TRBV5-4	.
TGTGCCATCAGTGTTCAATCAGAGAACACTGAAGCTTTCTTT	CAISVQSENTEAFF	TRBJ1-1	.	TRBV10-3	many
TGTGCCAGCAGTTTAGCGCGGAATCAGCCCCAGCATTTT	CASSLARNQPQHF	TRBJ1-5	.	TRBV12-3/TRBV12-4	.
TGTGCCAGCAGCTTTTCACAGGAGACAGGGTGGACCTTC	CASSFSQETGWTF	TRBJ1-2	TRBD1	TRBV2	few
TGTGCCAGCAGCAAAGAGGTCGGCAACTCAAAAGATACGCAGTATTTT	CASSKEVGNSKDTQYF	TRBJ2-3	.	TRBV21-1	many
TGTGCCAGTGGGCTCACTAATGAAAAACTGTTTTTT	CASGLTNEKLFF	TRBJ1-4	.	TRBV25-1	many
TGTGCCAGCAGTTACTCCACAGGGTTGGACACTGAAGCTTTCTTT	CASSYSTGLDTEAFF	TRBJ1-1	.	TRBV6-5	.
TGTGCCAGCAGCCCCCTAGCGGGGGTGGAGACCCAGTACTTC	CASSPLAGVETQYF	TRBJ2-5	TRBD2	TRBV7-2	.
TGTGCCAGCAGTGCACCAGGTTCACCCCTCCACTTT	CASSAPGSPLHF	TRBJ1-6	.	TRBV25-1	many
TGTGCCAGCAGATTTTCCTGGGGAACTGAAGCTTTCTTT	CASRFSWGTEAFF	TRBJ1-1	.	TRBV6-5	many
TGTGCCAGCAGTATTAGAACAGGGAACTATGGCTACACCTTC	CASSIRTGNYGYTF	TRBJ1-2	.	TRBV6-5	.
TGTGCCAGCAGTTTACAGGGGCTGGCCTACGAGCAGTACTTC	CASSLQGLAYEQYF	TRBJ2-7	.	TRBV27	few
TGCAGTGCTAGAGATGTTCGCGTAGCGGGGGGGCCCGAGGGGGAGACCCAGTACTTC	CSARDVRVAGGPEGETQYF	TRBJ2-5	TRBD2	TRBV20-1	many
TGCAGCGTTCGGGATAGCTACTCTGGAAACACCATATATTTT	CSVRDSYSGNTIYF	TRBJ1-3	.	TRBV29-1	.
TGCAGCGCCGGCTTAGGGGTGAGGACTGAAGCTTTCTTT	CSAGLGVRTEAFF	TRBJ1-1	.	TRBV29-1	few
TGTGCCAGCAGTCCGGGACTAGCGGCGTATTCTAGCACAGATACGCAGTATTTT	CASSPGLAAYSSTDTQYF	TRBJ2-3	TRBD2	TRBV7-6	.
TGTGCCATCAGTGAGTCCGAGCTAGCTGACAATGAGCAGTTCTTC	CAISESELADNEQFF	TRBJ2-1	.	TRBV10-3	few
TGTGCCAGCAGCCTGCGAACCGGGACAGGGGGCACAGGAGAGACCCAGTACTTC	CASSLRTGTGGTGETQYF	TRBJ2-5	TRBD1	TRBV5-4	.
TGCGCCAGCCGCATACGGGACAGGGGAGGAGAGACCCAGTACTTC	CASRIRDRGGETQYF	TRBJ2-5	TRBD1	TRBV5-1	many